A selection of T cell receptor beta chains follows, all from one sample in a study of cytomegalovirus exposure and HLA in healthy donors. Assay: immunoSEQ multiplex PCR; the TCRdb copy retains only in-frame clones and omits some. The sample lists about 170,000 clones; about 88% were seen once. Sequenced input: PBMCs. The receptors were gathered from a man in his late teens or twenties in good health and CMV-seropositive. Each CDR3 is given with its conserved first and last residue. The order of the fields is CDR3 DNA, CDR3 protein, V gene, J gene, D gene, clone size. The D gene is left open where the match is weak. The size field is filled for only some rows; it gives once, few, many or a size class.

CDR3 DNA: TGTGCCAGTAGGAGTCGGACTCTATACAATGAGCAGTTCTTC
CDR3 protein: CASRSRTLYNEQFF
V gene: TRBV19
J gene: TRBJ2-1
D gene: NA
clone size: NA

CDR3 DNA: TGTGCCAACACAGTAACCTACGAGCAGTACTTC
CDR3 protein: CANTVTYEQYF
V gene: TRBV21-1
J gene: TRBJ2-7
D gene: NA
clone size: NA

CDR3 DNA: TGTGCCAGCACTACCGGAATGAACACTGAAGCTTTCTTT
CDR3 protein: CASTTGMNTEAFF
V gene: TRBV18
J gene: TRBJ1-1
D gene: NA
clone size: NA

CDR3 DNA: TGTGCCACCAGCAGGACAGGGGGTACTGGGGCCAACGGCCTGACTTTC
CDR3 protein: CATSRTGGTGANGLTF
V gene: TRBV15
J gene: TRBJ2-6
D gene: TRBD1
clone size: NA

CDR3 DNA: TGTGCCATCAGTGAAAGACCGGGGGAGCAGTTCTTC
CDR3 protein: CAISERPGEQFF
V gene: TRBV10-3
J gene: TRBJ2-1
D gene: NA
clone size: NA

CDR3 DNA: TGTGCCAGCAGTCAAGAGGCCGGGAACACCATATATTTT
CDR3 protein: CASSQEAGNTIYF
V gene: TRBV2
J gene: TRBJ1-3
D gene: NA
clone size: NA

CDR3 DNA: TGTGCCAGCAGTTTATCCGGGGACAGATACAATGAGCAGTTCTTC
CDR3 protein: CASSLSGDRYNEQFF
V gene: TRBV27
J gene: TRBJ2-1
D gene: TRBD1
clone size: NA

CDR3 DNA: TGTGCCAGCTCACCACAGGGGAACTGGGGATACGAGCAGTACTTC
CDR3 protein: CASSPQGNWGYEQYF
V gene: TRBV18
J gene: TRBJ2-7
D gene: NA
clone size: NA

CDR3 DNA: TGCGCCAGCAGCCAAAATAGCGGGGGGGCGGCGGATACGCAGTATTTT
CDR3 protein: CASSQNSGGAADTQYF
V gene: TRBV4-3
J gene: TRBJ2-3
D gene: TRBD2
clone size: NA

CDR3 DNA: TGCGCCAGCACTACTGGGGCGAGCTCCTACAATGAGCAGTTCTTC
CDR3 protein: CASTTGASSYNEQFF
V gene: TRBV5-1
J gene: TRBJ2-1
D gene: NA
clone size: NA

CDR3 DNA: TGTGCCAGCAGCCCTAGGGGCCAGTGGGACAGTCGGGAGGGCACTGAAGCTTTCTTT
CDR3 protein: CASSPRGQWDSREGTEAFF
V gene: TRBV11-2
J gene: TRBJ1-1
D gene: TRBD1
clone size: once

CDR3 DNA: TGTGCCAGCAGCTTAGTAAGGGGGCCGGTGGGCTATGGCTACACCTTC
CDR3 protein: CASSLVRGPVGYGYTF
V gene: TRBV7-9
J gene: TRBJ1-2
D gene: TRBD1
clone size: NA

CDR3 DNA: TGTGCCAGCAGTTTATCCGTAATCTCCGAGCAGTACTTC
CDR3 protein: CASSLSVISEQYF
V gene: TRBV27
J gene: TRBJ2-7
D gene: NA
clone size: NA

CDR3 DNA: TGTGCCAGCAAAAACGACCTCCTAGGCGTAGCTTTCTTT
CDR3 protein: CASKNDLLGVAFF
V gene: TRBV6-1
J gene: TRBJ1-1
D gene: NA
clone size: NA

CDR3 DNA: TGTGCCAGCAGACTAGGCGGAGGGTACCTCTTC
CDR3 protein: CASRLGGGYLF
V gene: TRBV6-5
J gene: TRBJ2-1
D gene: NA
clone size: NA

CDR3 DNA: TGCAGCGTTGAAGATTATTTTGTACTAGCGGGGAAAGAGACCCAGTACTTC
CDR3 protein: CSVEDYFVLAGKETQYF
V gene: TRBV29-1
J gene: TRBJ2-5
D gene: TRBD2
clone size: NA

CDR3 DNA: TGCGCCAGCAGCTTGGATGGGGGCGGCGGCGAGCAGTACTTC
CDR3 protein: CASSLDGGGGEQYF
V gene: TRBV5-1
J gene: TRBJ2-7
D gene: NA
clone size: NA

CDR3 DNA: TGTGCTAGTGCCTCGACGGAGTCCTACGAGCAGTACTTC
CDR3 protein: CASASTESYEQYF
V gene: TRBV12-5
J gene: TRBJ2-7
D gene: NA
clone size: once

CDR3 DNA: TGTGCCAGCAGCTTGGGAGGGCTAGCGGGGATAAACCAAGAGACCCAGTACTTC
CDR3 protein: CASSLGGLAGINQETQYF
V gene: TRBV5-8
J gene: TRBJ2-5
D gene: TRBD2
clone size: NA

CDR3 DNA: TGTGCCAGTCGGGGAGGGAGGGCTGAAGCTTTCTTT
CDR3 protein: CASRGGRAEAFF
V gene: TRBV19
J gene: TRBJ1-1
D gene: NA
clone size: NA

CDR3 DNA: TGTGCCAGCAGTCCCGGGACAGGGGGCTACACCTTC
CDR3 protein: CASSPGTGGYTF
V gene: TRBV6-4
J gene: TRBJ1-2
D gene: TRBD1
clone size: NA

CDR3 DNA: TGCGCCAGCAGCGGAACTAGCGCCAGCACAGATACGCAGTATTTT
CDR3 protein: CASSGTSASTDTQYF
V gene: TRBV4-1
J gene: TRBJ2-3
D gene: TRBD2
clone size: NA

CDR3 DNA: TGTGCCAGTGGACAGGGGGCTTTGGACTATGGCTACACCTTC
CDR3 protein: CASGQGALDYGYTF
V gene: TRBV2
J gene: TRBJ1-2
D gene: TRBD1
clone size: NA

CDR3 DNA: TGTGCCAGCAGTGATAGTGGGGGGGCACGAGATACGCAGTATTTT
CDR3 protein: CASSDSGGARDTQYF
V gene: TRBV6-4
J gene: TRBJ2-3
D gene: NA
clone size: NA

CDR3 DNA: TGTGCCAGCAGCTTAGGCCAGGAACGAGAGCAGTACTTC
CDR3 protein: CASSLGQEREQYF
V gene: TRBV7-2
J gene: TRBJ2-7
D gene: NA
clone size: NA

CDR3 DNA: TGCGCCAGCAGCCAAGGGGGACTAGCGGGGGTAGGGACCGGGGAGCTGTTTTTT
CDR3 protein: CASSQGGLAGVGTGELFF
V gene: TRBV4-1
J gene: TRBJ2-2
D gene: TRBD2
clone size: few

CDR3 DNA: TGTGCCAGCAGCTGGGGGGGGGCCCCCTCTGAAGAGACCCAGTACTTC
CDR3 protein: CASSWGGAPSEETQYF
V gene: TRBV5-5
J gene: TRBJ2-5
D gene: NA
clone size: NA

CDR3 DNA: TGTGCCACCAGGGCCCGACTAGCGGGGTACACCGGGGAGCTGTTTTTT
CDR3 protein: CATRARLAGYTGELFF
V gene: TRBV27
J gene: TRBJ2-2
D gene: TRBD2
clone size: NA

CDR3 DNA: TGTGCCAGCAGCCTGGGCAGGGGACTAGCGGAATACAATGAGCAGTTCTTC
CDR3 protein: CASSLGRGLAEYNEQFF
V gene: TRBV7-9
J gene: TRBJ2-1
D gene: TRBD2
clone size: NA

CDR3 DNA: TGTGCCAGCAGCCCGAGGACAAGAGTGCTCGAAAACACCGGGGAGCTGTTTTTT
CDR3 protein: CASSPRTRVLENTGELFF
V gene: TRBV11-3
J gene: TRBJ2-2
D gene: NA
clone size: NA

CDR3 DNA: TGTGCCAGCAACCACAGGGGGCCCAACTATGGCTACACCTTC
CDR3 protein: CASNHRGPNYGYTF
V gene: TRBV7-2
J gene: TRBJ1-2
D gene: TRBD1
clone size: NA